These 31 T cell receptor beta chains were all obtained from the same sample, sequenced in a study of shared clonotypes between healthy human individuals. The protocol was immunoSEQ multiplex PCR, while the TCRdb copy is restricted to in-frame clones and leaves out a portion. The sample contains more than 1 million clones, 75% to 85% of which appear only once. Specimen: memory CD4+ T cells from PBMCs. Subset denoted: CD45RA-negative fraction. These receptors all come from a man younger than 30 in good health. Some clones in this sample may be carry-over from other donors' samples.

The V gene is TRBV5-1, the J gene TRBJ2-1; no clear D gene. CDR1 is SGHRS and CDR2 is YFSETQ in the germline V gene. There are 16 residues in the CDR3. Trimming left V 2 bases short and J 0 bases short, with 12 bases between. The CDR3 region is CASSLEKTSSYNEQFF. Written as DNA, the CDR3 is TGCGCCAGCAGCTTAGAGAAAACCAGCTCCTACAATGAGCAGTTCTTC. Using reference TRBV5-1 and TRBJ2-1 for the parts outside the CDR3, the full variable domain is KAGVTQTPRYLIKTRGQQVTLSCSPISGHRSVSWYQQTPGQGLQFLFEYFSETQRNKGNFPGRFSGRQFSNSRSEMNVSTLELGDSALYLCASSLEKTSSYNEQFFGPGTRLTVL.

This clone was counted between two and nine times. This chain uses TRBV28 with TRBJ2-7; TRBD2 matches at 11 bases. V trimming: 5 bases; J trimming: 2 bases; junction bases outside the gene matches: 8. This CDR3 is built from 16 residues. Germline CDR1 MDHEN, CDR2 SYDVKM. The CDR3 spells CASSTSGRFTPYEQYF. CDR3 sequence (DNA): TGTGCCAGCAGTACTAGCGGGAGATTCACCCCCTACGAGCAGTACTTC.

V usage is TRBV6-1 and J usage is TRBJ2-7, with 9 bases fitting TRBD1. The V gene end was trimmed by 7 bases and the J gene end by 3 bases; junction bases not matched to a gene: 7. This CDR3 has 14 amino acids. Germline V gene data show CDR1 as MNHNS and CDR2 as SASEGT. The chain's CDR3 is CASNPTGGLYEQYF. The CDR3 DNA reads as TGTGCCAGCAATCCGACAGGGGGGCTCTACGAGCAGTACTTC.

This clone was observed a single time. CDR3 in amino acids: CASRKVAGGQKLFF. The CDR3, as DNA: TGTGCCAGCAGGAAGGTGGCAGGGGGCCAAAAACTGTTTTTT. V is TRBV6-5 and J is TRBJ1-4; TRBD1 matches at 8 bases. CDR1 and CDR2 from the germline V gene are MNHEY and SVGAGI. The CDR3 has 14 amino acids. J gave up 9 bases and V 6 bases, and 9 bases lay outside the gene matches.

The chain combines TRBV28 with TRBJ1-4, with D uncertain. The length of the CDR3 is 15 residues. Germline CDR1 is MDHEN and CDR2 is SYDVKM. Trimming removed 5 bases from V and 0 bases from J, with 10 bases in between. The CDR3 region has the DNA TGTGCCAGCAGTCCGGAGGGTGCAACTAATGAAAAACTGTTTTTT. Protein sequence: CASSPEGATNEKLFF.

The chain carries TRBV7-2 and TRBJ1-2, with a tentative D call TRBD1 (6 bases). Between the trimmed V and J ends, which lost 1 base and 4 bases, there was a span of 16 bases. The CDR3 spans 16 residues. Germline CDR1 reads SGHTA; CDR2 reads FQGNSA. The CDR3 nucleotides are TGTGCCAGCAGCTTAGACGTGAGGGGGGGGCCCTATGGCTACACCTTC. As protein: CASSLDVRGGPYGYTF.

The J gene is TRBJ2-7, the V gene TRBV18; D possibly uses TRBD1 or TRBD2 (7 bases each). The germline CDR1 and CDR2 sequences are KGHSH and LQKENI. Trimming shortened V by 3 bases and J by 4 bases, and 13 bases separated the two germline ends. The CDR3 is 14 amino acids. The CDR3 nucleotides are TGTGCCAGCTCACCGACAGGGAGGGAGTACGAGCAGTACTTC. It specifies CASSPTGREYEQYF.

The J gene is TRBJ2-5, the V gene TRBV7-2; 10 nucleotides agree with TRBD1. The length of the CDR3 is 14 residues. V lost 4 bases to trimming and J lost 1 base; unmatched junction nucleotides: 0. The germline gives CDR1 SGHTA, CDR2 FQGNSA. This CDR3 reads CASSWDRGQETQYF. CDR3 nucleotides: TGTGCCAGCAGCTGGGACAGGGGCCAAGAGACCCAGTACTTC.

CDR3 nucleotides: TGTGCCAGCAGCCTCACTTTAGCCGGACCCTACGAGCAGTACTTC. The encoded protein is CASSLTLAGPYEQYF. The chain is built from TRBV14 and TRBJ2-7; D is unclear. V was clipped by 4 bases and J by 2 bases, with 15 bases between them. CDR1 SGHDN and CDR2 FVKESK come from the germline V gene. CDR3 length equals 15 residues. The entire variable domain, with the rest obtained from reference TRBV14 and TRBJ2-7, is as follows: EAGVTQFPSHSVIEKGQTVTLRCDPISGHDNLYWYRRVMGKEIKFLLHFVKESKQDESGMPNNRFLAERTGGTYSTLKVQPAELEDSGVYFCASSLTLAGPYEQYFGPGTRLTVT.

This chain uses TRBV28 with TRBJ1-2; the D gene is possibly TRBD1 (6 bases). Germline V gene sequence: CDR1 MDHEN, CDR2 SYDVKM. V was pared by 3 bases and J by 4 bases, with 12 bases between. CDR3 length: 14 amino acids. The CDR3 reads CASSFPPTGYGYTF. The CDR3 DNA reads TGTGCCAGCAGTTTCCCTCCGACAGGCTATGGCTACACCTTC.

The chain is built from TRBV5-1 and TRBJ1-6, with D possibly TRBD1 on 6 matching bases. Germline V gives CDR1 SGHRS, CDR2 YFSETQ. The CDR3 loop spans 14 amino acids. V gave up 5 bases and J gave up 10 bases, with 16 bases separating them. The CDR3 coding sequence is TGCGCCAGCAGGGACGGCGGGGGCGGCTCACCCCTCCACTTT. Translated, it gives CASRDGGGGSPLHF.

The chain recombines TRBV19 with TRBJ1-1; 9 nucleotides agree with TRBD1. The trim removed 6 bases at V and 0 bases at J, leaving 2 bases unmatched. This CDR3 is 14 amino acids long. Germline V gene lookup returns CDR1 LNHDA and CDR2 SQIVND (reference sequence). The CDR3 sequence is CASRDRGLNTEAFF. CDR3 sequence (DNA): TGTGCCAGTAGAGACAGGGGGTTGAACACTGAAGCTTTCTTT.

CDR3 DNA: TGCGCCAGCAGCTTGTTCGGCAGCCCGGGGAATCAGCCCCAGCATTTT. It codes for CASSLFGSPGNQPQHF. The chain combines TRBV5-1 with TRBJ1-5; D gene unclear. The germline gives CDR1 SGHRS, CDR2 YFSETQ. The CDR3 has 16 amino acids. Trimming left V 1 base short and J 4 bases short, with 15 bases between.

The J gene is TRBJ1-5, the V gene TRBV28; D gene uncertain. Germline CDR1 is MDHEN and CDR2 is SYDVKM. The germline V and J ends were trimmed by 4 bases and 6 bases, with 10 bases remaining between them. This CDR3 is built from 13 residues. CDR3 DNA: TGTGCCAGCAGTTCCCAATTTTTTCAGCCCCAGCATTTT. It translates to CASSSQFFQPQHF.

This clone was found a few times. The chain employs TRBV15 and TRBJ2-1; D possibly corresponds to TRBD2 (5 bases). Germline V gene data show CDR1 as LNHNV and CDR2 as YYDKDF (reference sequence). The ends were cut back, 0 bases at V and 9 bases at J, with 24 bases in the middle. The CDR3 has 18 residues. DNA for the CDR3: TGTGCCACCAGCAGAGATCCGCGGGTAGAAGGCTTTCTCGGTGAGCAGTTCTTC. It translates to CATSRDPRVEGFLGEQFF.

This chain uses TRBV7-9 with TRBJ2-7; 10 bases map to TRBD1. The CDR3 contains 15 residues. Germline lookup yields CDR1 SEHNR and CDR2 FQNEAQ (reference sequence). J was trimmed by 3 bases and V by 5 bases; bases with no gene match: 7. Written as DNA, the CDR3 is TGTGCCAGCAGCCTGACAGGGGGCGATTACTACGAGCAGTACTTC. Translated: CASSLTGGDYYEQYF.

This clone was seen ten or more times. This chain links TRBV7-2 with TRBJ2-7; D gene unclear. From germline, CDR1 is SGHTA and CDR2 FQGNSA. The V and J ends lost 5 bases and 3 bases respectively, with 11 bases between them. The CDR3 totals 13 residues. CDR3 loop: CASSPRNDYEQYF. The CDR3 nucleotides are TGTGCCAGCAGCCCACGCAATGACTACGAGCAGTACTTC.

The V and J genes are TRBV6-6 and TRBJ1-2; D not certain. Trimming took 5 bases from V and 8 from J, leaving 9 bases between them. CDR1 and CDR2 (germline): MNHNY, SVGAGI (reference sequence). There are 11 residues in the CDR3. The CDR3 here is CASSPTEGYTF. The CDR3 coding sequence is TGTGCCAGCAGTCCTACAGAAGGCTACACCTTC.

The table lists this clone with a few counts. The rearrangement joins TRBV5-6 to TRBJ2-2; tentatively, D is TRBD1 or TRBD2 (5 bases each). V lost 2 bases and J lost 4, with 15 bases in between. CDR3 size: 16 residues. Germline loops: CDR1 SGHDT, CDR2 YYEEEE. Here the CDR3 DNA reads TGTGCCAGCAGCTTCGACCGGCATGGGGGCACCGGGGAGCTGTTTTTT. This sequence encodes CASSFDRHGGTGELFF.

CDR3 DNA sequence: TGTGCCAGTCACGGGGCTGGGGCGGGGGACACTGAAGCTTTCTTT. This sequence encodes CASHGAGAGDTEAFF. The chain couples TRBV19 to TRBJ1-1; D might be TRBD1 (5 bases). V was shortened by 8 bases and J by 3 bases, with 19 bases between the two germline ends. The CDR3 is 15 amino acids. CDR1 and CDR2 from the germline V gene are LNHDA and SQIVND (reference sequence).

The chain links TRBV7-2 to TRBJ2-7; D ambiguous. Trimming pared 2 bases from V and 6 bases from J, leaving 14 bases between. The CDR3 covers 14 residues. The germline V gene has CDR1 SGHTA and CDR2 FQGNSA. The CDR3 DNA sequence: TGTGCCAGCAGCTTACTACCCGGAGTCCCCGAGCAGTACTTC. It codes for CASSLLPGVPEQYF. The full variable domain, completed using reference TRBV7-2 and TRBJ2-7, is GAGVSQSPSNKVTEKGKDVELRCDPISGHTALYWYRQSLGQGLEFLIYFQGNSAPDKSGLPSDRFSAERTGGSVSTLTIQRTQQEDSAVYLCASSLLPGVPEQYFGPGTRLTVT.

CDR3 DNA sequence: TGTGCCAGCAGTTACTCGCGGCGGGTACTCGATGAGCAGTTCTTC. Protein product: CASSYSRRVLDEQFF. The chain carries TRBV6-6 and TRBJ2-1; perhaps TRBD2 as D (5 bases). Germline V gene sequence: CDR1 MNHNY, CDR2 SVGAGI (reference sequence). The V and J ends lost 0 bases and 8 bases respectively, with 14 bases between them. The CDR3 runs 15 residues.

This clone was seen only once. V usage is TRBV5-6 and J usage is TRBJ1-1, with TRBD1 identical over 7 bases. The germline CDR1 and CDR2 sequences are SGHDT and YYEEEE. The CDR3 runs to 15 residues. V shed 4 bases, J shed 0 bases, and the junction held 6 bases outside the gene matches. In DNA, the CDR3 is TGTGCCAGCAGCCCAAATACAGGGGTGAACACTGAAGCTTTCTTT. Amino acid sequence: CASSPNTGVNTEAFF.

J is TRBJ2-1 and V is TRBV6-1; D unclear. CDR1 and CDR2 from the germline V gene are MNHNS and SASEGT. The germline V and J ends were trimmed by 7 bases and 6 bases, with 13 bases remaining between them. The CDR3 covers 13 residues. The CDR3 reads CASKATWVNEQFF. The CDR3 DNA is TGTGCCAGCAAGGCAACGTGGGTCAATGAGCAGTTCTTC.

The V and J genes are TRBV27 and TRBJ1-5; 8 bases are a match to TRBD1. Germline CDR1 and CDR2: MNHEY and SMNVEV (reference sequence). This CDR3 spans 13 amino acids. V shed 10 bases and J 5 bases; nucleotides not matched to a gene: 7. The CDR3 nucleotides are TGTGCCACCCGACAGGGGCGATATCAGCCCCAGCATTTT. It encodes CATRQGRYQPQHF.

The chain uses TRBV18 and TRBJ1-3; D not certain. Per germline, CDR1 KGHSH and CDR2 LQKENI. This CDR3 contains 15 residues. Trimming removed 1 base at V and 0 bases at J, with 7 bases between. DNA of the CDR3: TGTGCCAGCTCACCACTTATAGCCTCTGGAAACACCATATATTTT. It is translated as CASSPLIASGNTIYF.

This chain links TRBV4-1 with TRBJ2-3; 12 bases are shared with TRBD2. The CDR3 length is 17 residues. Germline V gene sequence: CDR1 MGHRA, CDR2 YSYEKL. Trimming removed 0 bases from V and 6 bases from J; junction bases left unmatched: 7. The CDR3 here is CASSQDRLAGGRDTQYF. The CDR3 nucleotides read TGCGCCAGCAGCCAAGATCGGCTAGCGGGAGGGAGGGATACGCAGTATTTT.

The chain joins TRBV25-1 to TRBJ2-1; D is uncertain. Trimming removed 8 bases at V and 7 bases at J, with 6 bases between. The CDR3 totals 10 residues. Per germline, CDR1 MGHDK and CDR2 SYGVNS. In DNA, the CDR3 is TGTGCCAGCCAACTGAATGAGCAGTTCTTC. Translated: CASQLNEQFF.

This sequence joins TRBV15 and TRBJ2-5; D perhaps matches TRBD2 (5 bases). V was pared by 6 bases and J by 3 bases, with 8 bases between. The germline V gene encodes CDR1 LNHNV and CDR2 YYDKDF (reference sequence). The length of the CDR3 is 12 residues. The CDR3: CATRLGEETQYF. CDR3 coding DNA: TGTGCCACCAGACTAGGCGAAGAGACCCAGTACTTC.

Concerning this clone itself: A read error is likely here: a far larger clone is one base away. V gene TRBV9 combines with J gene TRBJ1-5; D is unclear. Trimming left V 5 bases short and J 0 bases short, with 6 bases between. Looked up from germline, CDR1 is SGDLS and CDR2 is YYNGEE. CDR3 length: 13 residues. CDR3 residues: CASSRNSNQPQHF. In DNA form, the CDR3 reads TGTGCCAGCAGTCGAAATAGCAATCAGCCCCAGCATTTT.

The V and J genes are TRBV28 and TRBJ2-7; TRBD1 aligns across 9 bases. This CDR3 comprises 17 residues. Trimming removed 0 bases from V and 3 bases from J; junction bases left unmatched: 9. The germline V gene encodes CDR1 MDHEN and CDR2 SYDVKM. In nucleotides, the CDR3 is TGTGCCAGCAGTTTATGGGAGGTGGGACAGGGAAACTACGAGCAGTACTTC. Translation: CASSLWEVGQGNYEQYF.